This TCR beta chain was observed in a study of identical twins. Study results and limitations: Cross-sectional statistics, not tracking of the same donors, supported the conclusions.

Germline CDR1 reads LGHNT; CDR2 reads FRNRAP. Trimming pared 4 bases from V and 6 bases from J, leaving 10 bases between. This CDR3 spans 13 amino acids. This clonotype was observed many times. Antigen: not known. TCRdb re-called the 5' RACE reads with MiXCR, one entry per CDR3 protein. The sample shows some 900,000 distinct CDR3 sequences, around 12% of them seen only once. This same sample was also taken into another study, of yellow fever vaccine responses in identical twins.

This sequence originates from a woman aged 18-29 years in good health. V and J are TRBV12-5 and TRBJ1-3; D not resolved. Sequencing input: PBMCs. The CDR3 DNA sequence: TGTGCTAGTGGTTCAGGACGGACAAACACCATATATTTT. Amino acid sequence: CASGSGRTNTIYF.